This TCR beta chain originates from a study of molecular identifiers for immune sequencing clone quantification. On the study more broadly: For replicates, RNA isolated from roughly 21,000 or 96,000 naive CD8 cells was divided into five portions, of which four were sequenced.

The CDR3 length is 12 residues. Germline loops: CDR1 GTSNPN, CDR2 SVGIG (reference sequence). Trimming left V 6 bases short and J 0 bases short, with 9 bases between. This clonotype was observed a few times. Its matching antigen is unknown. TCRdb ran MiXCR on the PCR reads and lists one entry per CDR3 protein. Altogether roughly 630,000 distinct CDR3 sequences are present, 25% being singletons, with the ten largest covering 0.78%. Study-level points and caveats: Clonotypes surpassing 20 RNA copies contained over 98% of effector molecules, versus under 1% in naive cells.

The source of this sequence is a human donor in good health. Some libraries in this study had Jurkat cell RNA spiked in. V gene TRBV30 combines with J gene TRBJ2-7; perhaps TRBD2 as D (6 bases). The sequenced material came from naive CD8+ T cells from blood, with Jurkat cell RNA spiked in. The subset here: FACS-sorted CD8+CD4-CCR7+CD45RA+ naive T cells. CDR3: CACASVSYEQYF. The CDR3 DNA reads TGTGCCTGCGCTAGCGTCTCCTACGAGCAGTACTTC.